These T cell receptor beta chains were read from a single sample in a study of T-cell reconstitution after alpha-beta-depleted transplantation in children. TCRdb re-called the PCR reads through MiXCR, storing one row per CDR3 protein. The sample includes almost 500,000 distinct CDR3 sequences, 10% to 13% of them seen just once. Sequenced material: PBMCs, taken before TCRalphabeta/CD19-depleted stem cell transplant. Receptor source: a child aged 2-15 years with inherited bone marrow failure, due to receive a stem cell transplant. The CDR3 runs from the conserved cysteine through the conserved F or W. The order of the fields is D gene, V gene, clone size, J gene, CDR3 DNA, CDR3 protein. A D gene is named only where the DNA matches it firmly. For some rows the clone size is stated as once, few or many, or as a class when expanded; others skip it.

>.|TRBV7-2|many|TRBJ2-3
TGTGCCAGCGGACGGGACACAGATACGCAGTATTTT
CASGRDTDTQYF
>.|TRBV10-3|many|TRBJ2-2
TGTGCCATCAGTGCCTCGGCGAACACCGGGGAGCTGTTTTTT
CAISASANTGELFF
>.|TRBV29-1|many|TRBJ2-1
TGCAGCGTTGTCGGGACACCCAGCTCCTACAATGAGCAGTTCTTC
CSVVGTPSSYNEQFF
>TRBD2|TRBV11-2|few|TRBJ2-1
TGTGCCAGCAGCTTAGGAGGACTAGCGGGAGTCCATGAGCAGTTCTTC
CASSLGGLAGVHEQFF
>.|TRBV6-2/TRBV6-3|.|TRBJ1-1
TGTGCCAGCAGTGATCCCGGGACAGCTTTCTTT
CASSDPGTAFF
>TRBD2|TRBV27|many|TRBJ2-1
TGTGCCAGCAGTTTGCAAGGGACTAGCGGGAATGAGCAGTTCTTC
CASSLQGTSGNEQFF
>.|TRBV7-2|many|TRBJ2-1
TGTGCCAGCAGCTTAGTCATGGCGGACAATGAGCAGTTCTTC
CASSLVMADNEQFF
>TRBD2|TRBV27|many|TRBJ2-5
TGTGCCAGCAGCGCCACTCCGGGACTAGCGGGATCTTTTGGGGAGACCCAGTACTTC
CASSATPGLAGSFGETQYF
>.|TRBV15|many|TRBJ2-2
TGTGCCACCGGTGCGGTGAACACCGGGGAGCTGTTTTTT
CATGAVNTGELFF
>TRBD2|TRBV29-1|many|TRBJ2-1
TGCAGCGTCAACGCCGGGACTAGCTTATACAATGAGCAGTTCTTC
CSVNAGTSLYNEQFF
>.|TRBV4-1|few|TRBJ2-1
TGCGCCAGCAGCCAGACGGAAGGGACAAGGAGGGCCCATGAGCAGTTCTTC
CASSQTEGTRRAHEQFF
>.|TRBV12-3/TRBV12-4|.|TRBJ1-1
TGTGCCAGCAGCCCCGGAGTTAGCACTGAAGCTTTCTTT
CASSPGVSTEAFF
>.|TRBV27|many|TRBJ1-5
TGTGCCAGCAGTTTATCTGGGGTGGGGAATCAGCCCCAGCATTTT
CASSLSGVGNQPQHF
>TRBD2|TRBV24-1|many|TRBJ2-3
TGTGCCACCAGTGAGACCGGGACTAGCGGGGGTAGCACAGATACGCAGTATTTT
CATSETGTSGGSTDTQYF
>TRBD1|TRBV7-6|many|TRBJ1-1
TGTGCCAGCAGCTTGACTAACAGGGGGCTCATGAACACTGAAGCTTTCTTT
CASSLTNRGLMNTEAFF
>.|TRBV20-1|few|TRBJ2-3
TGCAGTGCCTACACGAGCACAGATACGCAGTATTTT
CSAYTSTDTQYF
>TRBD1|TRBV5-1|many|TRBJ2-1
TGCGCCAGCAGCTTGGTGGGACAGGGTTCCTACAATGAGCAGTTCTTC
CASSLVGQGSYNEQFF
>.|TRBV18|few|TRBJ1-6
TGTGCCAGCTCAGCAAGAGTGGATTCACCCCTCCACTTT
CASSARVDSPLHF
>.|TRBV11-2|many|TRBJ2-1
TGTGCCAGCAGCTTAATCAGGGGTGAGGCGGGATGGTCCTACAATGAGCAGTTCTTC
CASSLIRGEAGWSYNEQFF
>.|TRBV12-3/TRBV12-4|many|TRBJ1-1
TGTGCCAGCCGGGACACGGGCCTAGGGAACACTGAAGCTTTCTTT
CASRDTGLGNTEAFF
>TRBD1|TRBV5-4|many|TRBJ2-4
TGTGCCAGCAGCTTGGCGGGACAGCTAGCCAAAAACATTCAGTACTTC
CASSLAGQLAKNIQYF
>TRBD2|TRBV20-1|many|TRBJ2-2
TGCAGTGCCGCTAGCGGGAAGAACACCGGGGAGCTGTTTTTT
CSAASGKNTGELFF
>TRBD2|TRBV6-2/TRBV6-3|few|TRBJ2-3
TGTGCCAGCAGCGGCGGACTAGCGGATACGCAGTATTTT
CASSGGLADTQYF
>.|TRBV20-1|many|TRBJ2-1
TGCAGTGCTAGTGGGGTACGCGGGACAGTGGACAATGAGCAGTTCTTC
CSASGVRGTVDNEQFF
>.|TRBV25-1|many|TRBJ2-7
TGTGCCAGCAGTGAAAGCTCCTACGAGCAGTACTTC
CASSESSYEQYF
>.|TRBV6-5|many|TRBJ2-7
TGTGCCAGCAGCGGACAGCCTTACGAGCAGTACTTC
CASSGQPYEQYF
>.|TRBV6-2/TRBV6-3|.|TRBJ2-4
TGTGCCAGCACTCGTCGAGCGGTAAAGGACATTCAGTACTTC
CASTRRAVKDIQYF
>TRBD2|TRBV12-3/TRBV12-4|many|TRBJ2-1
TGTGCCAGCAGTTTACGGCGGGAGGGGGATGAGCAGTTCTTC
CASSLRREGDEQFF
>.|TRBV6-1|many|TRBJ1-6
TGTGCCAGCAGTCCAGAACAGGACCAGGGTTCACCCCTCCACTTT
CASSPEQDQGSPLHF
>TRBD1|TRBV7-9|few|TRBJ1-2
TGTGCCAGCAGCTTTAACCCGGGACAGGGTGACGGTGGCTACACCTTC
CASSFNPGQGDGGYTF
>.|TRBV29-1|many|TRBJ2-3
TGCAGCGTTGAAAGGTGGGAGAGCACAGATACGCAGTATTTT
CSVERWESTDTQYF
>.|TRBV9|many|TRBJ2-6
TGTGCCAGCAGCCCCCGAGGAGGTGGTTCCGGGGCCAACGTCCTGACTTTC
CASSPRGGGSGANVLTF
>TRBD1|TRBV4-2|.|TRBJ2-1
TGTGCCAGCAGCCAAGGACAGGGTCGGTTCAACAATGAGCAGTTCTTC
CASSQGQGRFNNEQFF
>TRBD2|TRBV20-1|many|TRBJ2-5
TGCAGTGCTAGAGCGTTTATAGCGGGAGATAGCGAGACCCAGTACTTC
CSARAFIAGDSETQYF
>.|TRBV29-1|many|TRBJ2-7
TGCAGCGTTGAAGACGACTACGAGCAGTACTTC
CSVEDDYEQYF
>.|TRBV20-1|many|TRBJ1-1
TGCAGTGCTAGCCTCCGTTACTTGGCGGAAGCTTTCTTT
CSASLRYLAEAFF
>TRBD2|TRBV10-2|many|TRBJ2-3
TGCGCCAGTGGACTAGCGGGAGTAGATACGCAGTATTTT
CASGLAGVDTQYF
>TRBD2|TRBV4-3|many|TRBJ2-3
TGCGCCAGCAGCCAGGGGACGGGAGGGCATGCAGATACGCAGTATTTT
CASSQGTGGHADTQYF
>.|TRBV4-3|many|TRBJ2-7
TGCGCCAGCAGCCAAGATAGAGGCTCCTACGAGCAGTACTTC
CASSQDRGSYEQYF
>TRBD2|TRBV29-1|many|TRBJ2-3
TGCAGCGCCGGTAGCGGGAGGGCCGGGACGCAGTATTTT
CSAGSGRAGTQYF
>.|TRBV20-1|few|TRBJ2-2
TGCAGTGTCCTGACGGCACAGGGCGGTGAGACCGGGGAGCTGTTTTTT
CSVLTAQGGETGELFF
>TRBD2|TRBV18|few|TRBJ2-1
TGTGCCAGCTCACCATTTGGTAGCGGGGCTTACAATGAGCAGTTCTTC
CASSPFGSGAYNEQFF
>.|TRBV19|few|TRBJ2-1
TGTGCCAGTAGTGTGTCCTCTTTCGAATACCCCAATGAGCAGTTCTTC
CASSVSSFEYPNEQFF
>.|TRBV19|.|TRBJ2-7
TGTGCCAGTAGCCCGGTCGTCGGGGGGCCCTACGAGCAGTACTTC
CASSPVVGGPYEQYF
>.|TRBV4-1|few|TRBJ2-7
TGCGCCAGCAGCCACGGGGCAAAGGGCGGCTCCTACGAGCAGTACTTC
CASSHGAKGGSYEQYF
>TRBD1|TRBV6-2/TRBV6-3|many|TRBJ2-1
TGTGCCAGCAGAAATCAGGGGGCAGGATGGAATGAGCAGTTCTTC
CASRNQGAGWNEQFF
>.|TRBV12-3/TRBV12-4|.|TRBJ2-7
TGTGCCAGCAGTTTTGGCGGGGCGGCCTCCTACGAGCAGTACTTC
CASSFGGAASYEQYF
>.|TRBV29-1|many|TRBJ2-7
TGCAGCGTTGGGCAGAAATTGGCAGCCACTAACGAGCAGTACTTC
CSVGQKLAATNEQYF
>.|TRBV4-3|many|TRBJ1-1
TGCGCCAGCAGCCCAGCGGACAGAATGAACACTGAAGCTTTCTTT
CASSPADRMNTEAFF
>.|TRBV20-1|once|TRBJ1-2
TGCAGTGCTAGAGGCGGTCCAGGGTATGGCTACACCTTC
CSARGGPGYGYTF
>.|TRBV7-8|many|TRBJ2-1
TGTGCCACCAATATCGGGAGAGGATCCTACAATGAGCAGTTCTTC
CATNIGRGSYNEQFF